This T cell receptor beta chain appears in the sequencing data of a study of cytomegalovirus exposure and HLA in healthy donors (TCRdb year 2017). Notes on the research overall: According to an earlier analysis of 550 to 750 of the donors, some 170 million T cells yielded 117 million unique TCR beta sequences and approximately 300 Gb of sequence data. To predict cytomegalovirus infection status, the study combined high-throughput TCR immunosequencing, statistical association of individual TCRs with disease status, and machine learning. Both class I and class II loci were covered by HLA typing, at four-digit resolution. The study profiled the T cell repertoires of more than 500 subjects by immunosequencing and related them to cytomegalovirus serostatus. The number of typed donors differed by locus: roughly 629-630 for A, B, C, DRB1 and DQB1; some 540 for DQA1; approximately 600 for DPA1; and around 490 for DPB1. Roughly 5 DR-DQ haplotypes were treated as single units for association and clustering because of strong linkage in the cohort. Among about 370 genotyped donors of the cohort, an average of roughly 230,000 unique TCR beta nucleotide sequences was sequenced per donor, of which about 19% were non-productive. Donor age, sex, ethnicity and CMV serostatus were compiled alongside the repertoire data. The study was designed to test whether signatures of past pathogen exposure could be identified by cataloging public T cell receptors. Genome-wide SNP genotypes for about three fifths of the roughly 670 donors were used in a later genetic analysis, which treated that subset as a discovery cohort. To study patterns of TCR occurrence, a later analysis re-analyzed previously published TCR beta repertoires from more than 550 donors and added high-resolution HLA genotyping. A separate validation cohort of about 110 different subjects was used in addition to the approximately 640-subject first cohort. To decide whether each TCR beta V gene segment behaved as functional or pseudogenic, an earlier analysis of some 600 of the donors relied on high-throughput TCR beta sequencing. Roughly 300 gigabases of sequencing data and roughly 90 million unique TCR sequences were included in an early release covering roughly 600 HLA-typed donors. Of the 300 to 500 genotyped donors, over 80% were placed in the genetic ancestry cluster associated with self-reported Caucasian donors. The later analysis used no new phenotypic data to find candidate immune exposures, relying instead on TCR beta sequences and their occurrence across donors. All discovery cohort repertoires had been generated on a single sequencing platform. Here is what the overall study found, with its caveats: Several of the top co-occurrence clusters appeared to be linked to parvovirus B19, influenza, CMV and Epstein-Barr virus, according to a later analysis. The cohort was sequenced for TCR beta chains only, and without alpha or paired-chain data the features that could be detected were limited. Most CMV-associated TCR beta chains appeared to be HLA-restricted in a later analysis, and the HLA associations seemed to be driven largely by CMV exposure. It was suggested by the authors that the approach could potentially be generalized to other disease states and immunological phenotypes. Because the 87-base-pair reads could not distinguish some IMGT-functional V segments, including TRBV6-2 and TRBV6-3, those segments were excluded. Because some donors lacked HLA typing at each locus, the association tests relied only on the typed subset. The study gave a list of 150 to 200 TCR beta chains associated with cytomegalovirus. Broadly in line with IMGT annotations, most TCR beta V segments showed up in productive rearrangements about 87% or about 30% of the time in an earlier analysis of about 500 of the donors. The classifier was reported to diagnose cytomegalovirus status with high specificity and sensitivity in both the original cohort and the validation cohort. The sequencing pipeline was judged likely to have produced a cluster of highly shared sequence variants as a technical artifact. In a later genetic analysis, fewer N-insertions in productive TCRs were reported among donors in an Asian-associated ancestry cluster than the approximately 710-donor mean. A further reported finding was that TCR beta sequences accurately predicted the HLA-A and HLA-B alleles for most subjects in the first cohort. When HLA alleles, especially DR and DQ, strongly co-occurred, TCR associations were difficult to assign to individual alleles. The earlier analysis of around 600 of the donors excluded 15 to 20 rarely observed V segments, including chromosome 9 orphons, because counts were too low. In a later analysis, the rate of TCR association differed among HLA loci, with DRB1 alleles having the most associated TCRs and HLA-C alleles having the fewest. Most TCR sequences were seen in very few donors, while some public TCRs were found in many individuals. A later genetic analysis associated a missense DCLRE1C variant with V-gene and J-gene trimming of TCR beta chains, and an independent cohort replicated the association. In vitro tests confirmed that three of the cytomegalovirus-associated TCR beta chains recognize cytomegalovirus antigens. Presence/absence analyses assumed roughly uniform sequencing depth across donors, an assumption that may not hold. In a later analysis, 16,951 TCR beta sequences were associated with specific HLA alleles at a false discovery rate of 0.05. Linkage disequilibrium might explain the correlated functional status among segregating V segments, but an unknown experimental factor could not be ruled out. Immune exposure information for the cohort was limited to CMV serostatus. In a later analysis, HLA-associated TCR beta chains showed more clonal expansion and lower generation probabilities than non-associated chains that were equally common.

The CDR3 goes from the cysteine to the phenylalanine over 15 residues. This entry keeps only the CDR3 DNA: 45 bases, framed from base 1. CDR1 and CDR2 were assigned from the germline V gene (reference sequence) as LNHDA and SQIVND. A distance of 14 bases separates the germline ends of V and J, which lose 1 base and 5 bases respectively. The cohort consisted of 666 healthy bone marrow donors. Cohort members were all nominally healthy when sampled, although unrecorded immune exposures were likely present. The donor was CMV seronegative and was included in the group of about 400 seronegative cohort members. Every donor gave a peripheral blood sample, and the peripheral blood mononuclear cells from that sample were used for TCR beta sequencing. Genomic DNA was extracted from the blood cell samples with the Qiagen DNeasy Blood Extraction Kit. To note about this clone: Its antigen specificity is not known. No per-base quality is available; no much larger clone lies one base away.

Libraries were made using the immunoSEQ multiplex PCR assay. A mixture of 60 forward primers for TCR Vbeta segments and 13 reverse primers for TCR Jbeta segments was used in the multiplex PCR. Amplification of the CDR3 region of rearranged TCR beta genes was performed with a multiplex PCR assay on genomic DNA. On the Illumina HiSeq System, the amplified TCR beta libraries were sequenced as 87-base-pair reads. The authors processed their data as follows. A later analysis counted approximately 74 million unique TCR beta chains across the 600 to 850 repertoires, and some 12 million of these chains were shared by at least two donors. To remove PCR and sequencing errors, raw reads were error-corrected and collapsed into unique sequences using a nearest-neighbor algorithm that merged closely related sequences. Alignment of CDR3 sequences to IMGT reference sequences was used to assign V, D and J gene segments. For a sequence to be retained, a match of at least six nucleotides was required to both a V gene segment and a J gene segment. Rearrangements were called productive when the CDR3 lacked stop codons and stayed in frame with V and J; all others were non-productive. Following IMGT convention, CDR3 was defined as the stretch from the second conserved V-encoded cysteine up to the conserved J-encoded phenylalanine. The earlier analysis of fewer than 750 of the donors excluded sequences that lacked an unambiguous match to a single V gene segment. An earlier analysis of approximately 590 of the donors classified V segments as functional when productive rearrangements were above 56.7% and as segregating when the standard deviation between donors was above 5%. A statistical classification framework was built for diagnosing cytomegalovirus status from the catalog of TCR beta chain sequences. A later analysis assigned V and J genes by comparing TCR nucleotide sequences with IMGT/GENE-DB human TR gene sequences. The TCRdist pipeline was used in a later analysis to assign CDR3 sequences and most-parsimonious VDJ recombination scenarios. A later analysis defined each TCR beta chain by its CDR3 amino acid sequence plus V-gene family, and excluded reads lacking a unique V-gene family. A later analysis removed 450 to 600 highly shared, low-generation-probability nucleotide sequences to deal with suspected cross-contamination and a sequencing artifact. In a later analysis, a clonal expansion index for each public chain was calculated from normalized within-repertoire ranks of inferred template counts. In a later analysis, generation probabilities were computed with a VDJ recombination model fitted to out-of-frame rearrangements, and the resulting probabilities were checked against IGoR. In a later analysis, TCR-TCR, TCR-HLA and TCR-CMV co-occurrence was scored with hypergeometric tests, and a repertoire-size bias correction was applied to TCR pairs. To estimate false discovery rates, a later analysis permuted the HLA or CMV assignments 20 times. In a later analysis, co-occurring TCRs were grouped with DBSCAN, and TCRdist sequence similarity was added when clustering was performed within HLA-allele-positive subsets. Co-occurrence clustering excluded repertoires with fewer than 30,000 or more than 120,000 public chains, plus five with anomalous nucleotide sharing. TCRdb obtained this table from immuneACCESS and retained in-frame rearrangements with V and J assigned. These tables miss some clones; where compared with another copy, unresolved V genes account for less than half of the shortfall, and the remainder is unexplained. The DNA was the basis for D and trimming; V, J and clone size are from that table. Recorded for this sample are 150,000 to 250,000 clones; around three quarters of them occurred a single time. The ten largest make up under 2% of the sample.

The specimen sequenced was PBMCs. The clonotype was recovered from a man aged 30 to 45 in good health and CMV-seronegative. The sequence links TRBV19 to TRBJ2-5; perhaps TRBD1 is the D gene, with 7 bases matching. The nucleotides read TGTGCCAGTAGTATAGCAGGGGGGATTGGGGAGACCCAGTACTTC. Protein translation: CASSIAGGIGETQYF.